This record covers a single T cell receptor (beta chain). Primers used in a second PCR of roughly 7 to 12 cycles were a sample-barcoded 5' primer and a J-beta primer mix. Unique molecular identifiers of 12 random nucleotides labeled each cDNA. Via MiXCR, TCRdb re-called the 5' RACE reads, giving one row per CDR3 protein. This table holds under 750,000 distinct CDR3 sequences, about 45% found once. The amount of total RNA extracted per sample was at least 5.5 micrograms. Germline V gives CDR1 SGHTA, CDR2 FQGNSA. V shed 1 base and J shed 3 bases, with 9 bases lying between them. The CDR3 runs 14 residues. The sample is drawn from a study of blood T cells in healthy people across ages. About the study: Through template switching, about one barcoded beta molecule was captured per two T cells, as measured in model experiments.

This TCR derives from an elderly man in good health. Sequencing input: blood. The rearrangement links TRBV7-2 to TRBJ1-2; D is uncertain. Written as DNA, the CDR3 is TGTGCCAGCAGCTTAGATCCCCAGGACTATGGCTACACCTTC. Translated, it gives CASSLDPQDYGYTF.